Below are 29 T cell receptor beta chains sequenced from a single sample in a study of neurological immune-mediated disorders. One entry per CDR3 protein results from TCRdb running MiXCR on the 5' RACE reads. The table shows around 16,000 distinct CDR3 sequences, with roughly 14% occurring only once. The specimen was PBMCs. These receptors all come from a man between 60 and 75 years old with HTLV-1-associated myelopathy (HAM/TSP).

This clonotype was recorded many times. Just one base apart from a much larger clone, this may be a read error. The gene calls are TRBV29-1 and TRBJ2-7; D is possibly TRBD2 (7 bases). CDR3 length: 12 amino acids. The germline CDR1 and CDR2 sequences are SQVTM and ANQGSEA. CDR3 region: CSVGAGDYGQYF. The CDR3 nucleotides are TGCAGCGTTGGTGCAGGGGACTACGGGCAGTACTTC.

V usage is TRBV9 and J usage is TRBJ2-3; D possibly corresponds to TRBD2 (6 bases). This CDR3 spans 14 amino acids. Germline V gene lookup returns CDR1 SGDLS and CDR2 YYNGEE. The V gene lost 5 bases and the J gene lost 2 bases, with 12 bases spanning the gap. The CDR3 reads CASSLRGFTDTQYF. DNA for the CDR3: TGTGCCAGCAGTCTGCGGGGATTCACAGATACGCAGTATTTT.

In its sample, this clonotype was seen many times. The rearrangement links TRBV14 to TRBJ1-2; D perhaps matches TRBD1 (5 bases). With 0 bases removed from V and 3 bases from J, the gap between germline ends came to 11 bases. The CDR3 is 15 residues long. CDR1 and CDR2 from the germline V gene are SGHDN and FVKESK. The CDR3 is CASSQDLDTHYGYTF. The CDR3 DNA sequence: TGTGCCAGCAGCCAAGATTTGGACACACACTATGGCTACACCTTC.

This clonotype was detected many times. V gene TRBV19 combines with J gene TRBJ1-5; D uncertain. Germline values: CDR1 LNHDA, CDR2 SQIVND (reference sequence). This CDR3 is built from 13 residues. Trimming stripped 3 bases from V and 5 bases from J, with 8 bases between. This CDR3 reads CASSMINYQPQHF. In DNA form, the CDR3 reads TGTGCCAGTAGTATGATCAACTATCAGCCCCAGCATTTT.

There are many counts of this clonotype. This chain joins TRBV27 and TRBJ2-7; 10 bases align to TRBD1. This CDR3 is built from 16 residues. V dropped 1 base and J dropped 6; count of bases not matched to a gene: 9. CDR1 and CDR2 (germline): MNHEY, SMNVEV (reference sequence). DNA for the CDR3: TGTGCCAGCAGTTTATTTCCGACAGGGGGCGGCGTCGAGCAGTACTTC. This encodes CASSLFPTGGGVEQYF.

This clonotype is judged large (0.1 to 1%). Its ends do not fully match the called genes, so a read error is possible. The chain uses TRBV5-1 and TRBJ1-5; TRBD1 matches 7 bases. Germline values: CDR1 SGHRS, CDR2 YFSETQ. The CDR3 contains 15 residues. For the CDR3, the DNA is TGCGCCAGCAGCCCGGCCGGGACAGTGAATCAGGCCCAGCATTTT. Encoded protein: CASSPAGTVNQAQHF.

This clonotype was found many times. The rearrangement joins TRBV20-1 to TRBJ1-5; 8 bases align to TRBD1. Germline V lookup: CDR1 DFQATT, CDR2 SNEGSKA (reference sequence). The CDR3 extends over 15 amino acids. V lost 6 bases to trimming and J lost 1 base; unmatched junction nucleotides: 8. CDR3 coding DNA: TGCAGTGCCTCCGGACAGGGATGGAGCAATCAGCCCCAGCATTTT. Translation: CSASGQGWSNQPQHF.

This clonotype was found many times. The CDR3 loop is CASSSGGSMNTQYF. CDR3 DNA sequence: TGTGCCAGCAGTTCAGGGGGGTCTATGAATACGCAGTATTTT. The chain is built from TRBV12-3 or TRBV12-4 and TRBJ2-3; TRBD1 might be the D (7 bases). V lost 4 bases and J lost 7, with 15 bases in between. The CDR3 has 14 residues.

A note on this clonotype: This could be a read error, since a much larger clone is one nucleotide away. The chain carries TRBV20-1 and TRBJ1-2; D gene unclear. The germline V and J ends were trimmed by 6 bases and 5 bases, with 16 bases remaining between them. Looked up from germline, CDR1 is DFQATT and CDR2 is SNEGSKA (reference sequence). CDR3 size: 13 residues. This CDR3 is CSAKAGVKYGYTF. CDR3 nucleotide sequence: TGCAGTGCCAAAGCCGGGGTGAAGTATGGCTACACCTTC.

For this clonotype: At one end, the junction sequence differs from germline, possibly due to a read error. CDR3 DNA: TGCGCCAGCAGGACTAGCGTTACCACAGATACGCAATATTTT. Protein: CASRTSVTTDTQYF. The chain combines TRBV5-1 with TRBJ2-3; 8 positions match TRBD2. The length of the CDR3 is 14 residues. From germline, CDR1 is SGHRS and CDR2 YFSETQ.

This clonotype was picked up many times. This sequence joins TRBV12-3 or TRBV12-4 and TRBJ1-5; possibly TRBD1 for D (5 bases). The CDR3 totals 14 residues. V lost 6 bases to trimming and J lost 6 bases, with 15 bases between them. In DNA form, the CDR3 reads TGTGCCAGCAGACCTCGGGGGAGGAGTCAGCCCCAGCATTTT. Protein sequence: CASRPRGRSQPQHF.

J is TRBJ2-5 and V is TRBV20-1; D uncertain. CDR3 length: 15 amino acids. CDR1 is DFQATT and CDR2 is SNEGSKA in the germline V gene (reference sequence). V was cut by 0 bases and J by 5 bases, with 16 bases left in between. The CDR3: CSAREKISLLETQYF. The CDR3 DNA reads TGCAGTGCTAGAGAGAAGATCAGCCTCCTGGAGACCCAGTACTTC.

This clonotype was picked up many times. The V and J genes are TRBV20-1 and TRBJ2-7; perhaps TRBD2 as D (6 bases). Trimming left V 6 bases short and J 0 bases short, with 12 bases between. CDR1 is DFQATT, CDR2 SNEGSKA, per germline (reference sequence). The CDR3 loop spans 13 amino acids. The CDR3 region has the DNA TGCAGTGCACACGGGACTTCCTCCTACGAGCAGTACTTC. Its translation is CSAHGTSSYEQYF.

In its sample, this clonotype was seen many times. CDR3 protein: CASSPTVSQETQYF. CDR3 nucleotides: TGCGCCAGCAGCCCGACGGTTAGCCAAGAGACCCAGTACTTC. This chain uses TRBV5-1 with TRBJ2-5; D is ambiguous. V lost 4 bases to trimming and J lost 1 base, with 11 bases between them. Germline V lookup: CDR1 SGHRS, CDR2 YFSETQ. The CDR3 has 14 amino acids.

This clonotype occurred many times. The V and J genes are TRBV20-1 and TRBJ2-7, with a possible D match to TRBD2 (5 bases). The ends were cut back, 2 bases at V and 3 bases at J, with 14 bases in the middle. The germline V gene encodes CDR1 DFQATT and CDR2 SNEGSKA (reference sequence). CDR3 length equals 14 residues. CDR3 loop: CSARSFSDHYEQYF. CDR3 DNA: TGCAGTGCTAGAAGTTTTAGCGACCACTACGAGCAGTACTTC.

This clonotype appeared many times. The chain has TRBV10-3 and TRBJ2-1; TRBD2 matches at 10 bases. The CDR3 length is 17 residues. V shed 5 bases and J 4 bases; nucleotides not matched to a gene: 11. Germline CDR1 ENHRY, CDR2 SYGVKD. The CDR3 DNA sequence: TGTGCCATCAGTCCAGTCGTGGCTAGCGGGGGTTACAATGAGCAGTTCTTC. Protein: CAISPVVASGGYNEQFF.

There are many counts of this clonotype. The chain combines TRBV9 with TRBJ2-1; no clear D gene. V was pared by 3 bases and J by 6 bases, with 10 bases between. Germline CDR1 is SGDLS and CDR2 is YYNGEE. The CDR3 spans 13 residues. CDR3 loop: CASSATGPNEQFF. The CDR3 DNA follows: TGTGCCAGCAGCGCGACTGGTCCCAATGAGCAGTTCTTC.

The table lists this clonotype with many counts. In DNA, the CDR3 is TGTGCCAGCAGTAACCCAGGACAGGGAGGGTACGAGCAGTACTTC. This codes for CASSNPGQGGYEQYF. The V call is TRBV27, the J call TRBJ2-7; possibly TRBD1 for D (8 bases). Germline lookup yields CDR1 MNHEY and CDR2 SMNVEV (reference sequence). The CDR3 is made up of 15 amino acids. Trimming stripped 5 bases from V and 4 bases from J, with 18 bases between.

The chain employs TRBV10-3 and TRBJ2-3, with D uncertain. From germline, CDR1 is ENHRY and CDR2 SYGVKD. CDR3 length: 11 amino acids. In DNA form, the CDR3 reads TGTGTTGTGGGGATTACAGATACGCAGTATTTT. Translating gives CVVGITDTQYF.

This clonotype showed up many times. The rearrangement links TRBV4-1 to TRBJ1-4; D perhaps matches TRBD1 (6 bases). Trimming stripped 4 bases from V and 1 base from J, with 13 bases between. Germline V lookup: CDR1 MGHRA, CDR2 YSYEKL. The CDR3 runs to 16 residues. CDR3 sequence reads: CASSLGQSLTNEKLFF. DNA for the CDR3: TGCGCCAGCAGCCTCGGACAGAGCTTAACTAATGAAAAACTGTTTTTT.

CDR3 amino acids: CASSLAWTAKNEKLFF. The DNA of the CDR3 is TGTGCCAGCAGCTTGGCCTGGACAGCCAAAAATGAAAAACTGTTTTTT. The chain has TRBV5-6 and TRBJ1-4, with D perhaps matching TRBD1 (6 bases). V shed 0 bases and J shed 5 bases, with 14 bases lying between them. CDR1 is SGHDT, CDR2 YYEEEE, per germline. The CDR3 contains 16 residues.

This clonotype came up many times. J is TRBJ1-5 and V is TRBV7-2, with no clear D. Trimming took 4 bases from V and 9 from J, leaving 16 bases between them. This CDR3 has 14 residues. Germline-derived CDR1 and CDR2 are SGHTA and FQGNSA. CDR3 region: CASSSQNGNLPQHF. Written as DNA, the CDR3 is TGTGCCAGCAGCTCCCAGAACGGGAATTTGCCCCAGCATTTT.

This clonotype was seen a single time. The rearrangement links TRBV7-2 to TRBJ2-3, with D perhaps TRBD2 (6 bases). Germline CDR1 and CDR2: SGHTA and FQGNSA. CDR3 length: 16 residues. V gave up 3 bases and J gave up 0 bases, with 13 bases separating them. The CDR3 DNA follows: TGTGCCAGCAGCTTCAGGGTTAGCGGCAGCACAGATACGCAGTATTTT. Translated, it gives CASSFRVSGSTDTQYF. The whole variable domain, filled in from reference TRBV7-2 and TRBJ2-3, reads GAGVSQSPSNKVTEKGKDVELRCDPISGHTALYWYRQSLGQGLEFLIYFQGNSAPDKSGLPSDRFSAERTGGSVSTLTIQRTQQEDSAVYLCASSFRVSGSTDTQYFGPGTRLTVL.

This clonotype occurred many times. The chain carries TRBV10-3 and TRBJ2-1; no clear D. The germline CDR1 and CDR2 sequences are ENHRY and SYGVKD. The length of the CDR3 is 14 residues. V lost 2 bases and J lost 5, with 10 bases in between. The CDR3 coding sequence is TGTGCCATCAGTGAGCCCGGACGAAACAATGAGCAGTTCTTC. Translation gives CAISEPGRNNEQFF.

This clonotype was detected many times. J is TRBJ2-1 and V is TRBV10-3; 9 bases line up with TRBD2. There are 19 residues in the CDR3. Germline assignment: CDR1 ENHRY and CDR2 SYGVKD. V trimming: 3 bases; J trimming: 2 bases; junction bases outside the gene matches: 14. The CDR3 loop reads CAISEQGLARQATYNEQFF. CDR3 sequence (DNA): TGTGCCATCAGTGAACAAGGACTAGCGCGGCAAGCGACCTACAATGAGCAGTTCTTC.

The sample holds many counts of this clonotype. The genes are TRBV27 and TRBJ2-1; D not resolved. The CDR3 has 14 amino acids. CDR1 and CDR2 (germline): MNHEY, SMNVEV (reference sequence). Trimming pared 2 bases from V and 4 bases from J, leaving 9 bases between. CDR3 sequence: CASSLQVRYNEQFF. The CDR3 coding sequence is TGTGCCAGCAGTTTACAGGTTCGGTACAATGAGCAGTTCTTC.

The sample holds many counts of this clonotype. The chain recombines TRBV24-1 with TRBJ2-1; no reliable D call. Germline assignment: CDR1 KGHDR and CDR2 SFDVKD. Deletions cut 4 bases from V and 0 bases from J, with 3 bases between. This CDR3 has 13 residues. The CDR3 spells CATSEDSYNEQFF. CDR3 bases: TGTGCCACCAGTGAGGACTCCTACAATGAGCAGTTCTTC.

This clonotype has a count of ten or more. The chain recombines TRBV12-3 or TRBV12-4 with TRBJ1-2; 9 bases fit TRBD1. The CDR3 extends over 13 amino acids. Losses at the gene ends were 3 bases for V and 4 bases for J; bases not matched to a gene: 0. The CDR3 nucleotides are TGTGCCAGCAGTTTGACAGGGGGCTATGGCTACACCTTC. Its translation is CASSLTGGYGYTF.

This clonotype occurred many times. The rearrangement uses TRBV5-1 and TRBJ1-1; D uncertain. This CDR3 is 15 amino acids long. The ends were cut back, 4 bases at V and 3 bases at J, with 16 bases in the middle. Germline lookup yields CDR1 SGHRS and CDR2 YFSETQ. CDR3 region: CASSPPQYQDTEAFF. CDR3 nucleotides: TGCGCCAGCAGCCCCCCCCAGTACCAGGACACTGAAGCTTTCTTT.